This T cell receptor (beta chain) was captured by sequencing in a study of shared clonotypes between healthy human individuals. Background on the study: Contributing individuals were a couple of females and a few males aged 18 to 49.

The table came from immunoSEQ multiplex PCR; TCRdb's copy has only in-frame clones and leaves some out. There are around 1.5 million clones in the sample; 95% to 99% occur only once, and roughly 0.4% lies in the top ten. Study-wide results and limits: Large depth notwithstanding, sorted-subset sequencing proved incomplete by rarefaction.

Details on this clone: Its antigen remains unknown.

The CDR3 sequence is 15 residues long. The V gene's germline CDR1 is LNHNV and CDR2 YYDKDF (reference sequence). Trimming took 6 bases from V and 5 from J, leaving 16 bases between them. The sequence came from a man aged 25 to 45 in good health. V and J are TRBV15 and TRBJ2-2; no definite D call. The sample comprised naive CD4+ T cells sorted from blood. As for subset: CD45RA+ positively selected. The CDR3 sequence: CATRTLGIGTGELFF. The CDR3 DNA sequence: TGTGCCACCAGGACTTTAGGGATTGGTACCGGGGAGCTGTTTTTT.